One T cell receptor (beta chain) is described in this entry. V lost 7 bases and J lost 3, with 15 bases in between. Germline V gives CDR1 SQVTM, CDR2 ANQGSEA. The CDR3 has 13 amino acids. The entry originates in a study of cytomegalovirus exposure and HLA in healthy donors. The repertoire was sequenced with immunoSEQ multiplex PCR; TCRdb's copy has only in-frame clones and lacks some. The data show 100,000 to 150,000 clones, with approximately 95% seen just once and 1.5% to 2% held by the top ten. This clonotype was sampled from a man aged 18 to 29 in good health and CMV-seronegative. The V call is TRBV29-1, the J call TRBJ1-1; the D is unclear. Sequences were obtained from PBMCs. CDR3 sequence (DNA): TGCAGCGGTCACGGCGGGGAGGACACTGAAGCTTTCTTT. Residues: CSGHGGEDTEAFF.